This T cell receptor (beta chain) was sequenced in a study of T cell repertoires in cytomegalovirus infection. Overall study: Recently identified HLA-C-restricted CMV epitopes were used, and well-studied HLA-B-restricted CMV epitopes were used as well. Indicated by public TCR beta signatures were CMV infection and matching HLA type.

Germline trimming cut 1 base from V and 4 bases from J; bases unmatched to any gene: 11. Germline assignment: CDR1 SGHVS and CDR2 FNYEAQ. The CDR3 extends over 18 amino acids. Study-wide results and limits: HLA-C-restricted CMV clonotypes gave the most frequent clonotype in two of eight donors. Individuals carrying CMV plus the relevant HLA were identified by cumulative frequency of public TCR beta families.

This clonotype was detected a few times. Its target is unknown. TCRdb used MiXCR to reprocess the reads, holding one entry per CDR3 protein. Of some 900,000 distinct CDR3 sequences listed, approximately 29% are singletons. This rearrangement joins TRBV7-6 to TRBJ2-2; the match to TRBD1 covers 8 bases. The clonotype comes from a human donor in good health (CMV status not recorded). Some clones in this sample may be carry-over from other donors' samples. The starting material was cultured CD8+ T cells from PBMCs, obtained from culture after CMV antigen stimulation. DNA for the CDR3: TGTGCCAGCAGCTTAGAGTCAGGGGGCTTAGGAACCACCGGGGAGCTGTTTTTT. Encoded protein: CASSLESGGLGTTGELFF.